A selection of T cell receptor beta chains follows, all from one sample in a study of blood T cell repertoires in COVID-19. Sequencing used immunoSEQ multiplex PCR; TCRdb keeps in-frame clones, though not all of them. The sample has 280,000 or so clones; approximately 85% are singletons. The specimen sequenced was peripheral blood. The receptors stem from a man between 18 and 35 years old with active or convalescent COVID-19. The CDR3 runs from the conserved cysteine through the conserved F or W. D genes are given only for firm matches. Some rows have no size entry. The others give once, few or many, or a class for an expanded clone.

V: TRBV7-2
J: TRBJ2-7
size: -
D: -
CDR3: CASSLGAGEYEQYF
DNA: TGTGCCAGCAGCTTAGGAGCAGGGGAGTACGAGCAGTACTTC

V: TRBV4-1
J: TRBJ2-1
size: once
D: -
CDR3: CASSQVIGLNNEQFF
DNA: TGCGCCAGCAGCCAAGTGATCGGACTAAACAATGAGCAGTTCTTC

V: TRBV18
J: TRBJ2-7
size: -
D: TRBD2
CDR3: CASSPRAGGFTEQYF
DNA: TGTGCCAGCTCACCACGGGCGGGGGGATTCACCGAGCAGTACTTC

V: TRBV7-9
J: TRBJ2-3
size: -
D: TRBD2
CDR3: CASSPGTSGGHLSQYF
DNA: TGTGCCAGCAGCCCCGGGACTAGCGGGGGTCACCTTTCGCAGTATTTT

V: TRBV3-1/TRBV3-2
J: TRBJ2-7
size: -
D: TRBD2
CDR3: CASSQSSLSGGYEQYF
DNA: TGTGCCAGCAGCCAAAGTTCCCTTAGCGGGGGCTACGAGCAGTACTTC

V: TRBV10-3
J: TRBJ1-2
size: -
D: -
CDR3: CAISEYRGSSTNYGYTF
DNA: TGTGCCATCAGTGAGTACCGCGGGTCCTCAACTAACTATGGCTACACCTTC

V: TRBV19
J: TRBJ1-2
size: -
D: TRBD1
CDR3: CASSTRSTGEGYGYTF
DNA: TGTGCCAGTAGTACGAGATCGACAGGGGAAGGCTATGGCTACACCTTC

V: TRBV7-6
J: TRBJ1-1
size: -
D: -
CDR3: CASSPNRIGNTEAFF
DNA: TGTGCCAGCAGCCCAAACAGGATTGGGAACACTGAAGCTTTCTTT

V: TRBV24-1
J: TRBJ1-2
size: -
D: -
CDR3: CATSAGSYYGYTF
DNA: TGTGCCACCAGTGCGGGGTCCTACTATGGCTACACCTTC

V: TRBV25-1
J: TRBJ1-1
size: few
D: TRBD1
CDR3: CASSAGTGWNTEAFF
DNA: TGTGCCAGCAGCGCAGGGACAGGATGGAACACTGAAGCTTTCTTT

V: TRBV4-3
J: TRBJ2-3
size: -
D: TRBD2
CDR3: CASSQGRVQYF
DNA: TGCGCCAGCAGCCAGGGGAGGGTGCAGTATTTT

V: TRBV5-6
J: TRBJ1-3
size: -
D: -
CDR3: CASSLIGRGNTIYF
DNA: TGTGCCAGCAGCTTGATTGGGAGGGGAAACACCATATATTTT

V: TRBV27
J: TRBJ2-5
size: -
D: TRBD2
CDR3: CASSRLAGEETQYF
DNA: TGTGCCAGCAGTAGACTAGCGGGGGAAGAGACCCAGTACTTC

V: TRBV29-1
J: TRBJ2-3
size: -
D: -
CDR3: CSVERRGTDTQYF
DNA: TGCAGCGTTGAAAGGAGGGGTACAGATACGCAGTATTTT

V: TRBV6-6
J: TRBJ1-4
size: once
D: -
CDR3: CASSSINEKLFF
DNA: TGTGCCAGCAGTTCCATCAATGAAAAACTGTTTTTT

V: TRBV27
J: TRBJ2-7
size: -
D: TRBD2
CDR3: CASTGTSGGGSSYEQYF
DNA: TGTGCCAGCACCGGGACTAGCGGGGGTGGAAGCTCCTACGAGCAGTACTTC

V: TRBV5-1
J: TRBJ1-4
size: once
D: -
CDR3: CASSLGPGQGMNEKLFF
DNA: TGCGCCAGCAGCTTGGGGCCGGGACAAGGAATGAATGAAAAACTGTTTTTT

V: TRBV4-1
J: TRBJ2-7
size: -
D: TRBD1
CDR3: CASSQGSGQVLYEQYF
DNA: TGCGCCAGCAGCCAAGGATCGGGACAGGTCCTATACGAGCAGTACTTC

V: TRBV6-1
J: TRBJ2-7
size: -
D: TRBD2
CDR3: CASSEQVAGGPYEQYF
DNA: TGTGCCAGCAGTGAACAGGTAGCGGGGGGGCCCTACGAGCAGTACTTC

V: TRBV11-3
J: TRBJ2-7
size: -
D: TRBD1
CDR3: CASSIDGTGGREQYF
DNA: TGTGCCAGCAGCATAGACGGGACAGGGGGACGGGAGCAGTACTTC